This TCR beta chain stems from a study of PD-1 blockade in classical Hodgkin lymphoma. There are 15 residues in the CDR3. Germline V gene lookup returns CDR1 SGHNT and CDR2 YENEEA. Trimming took 1 base from V and 1 from J, leaving 10 bases between them. Time point denoted: cycle 4 day 1 (C4D1), after 6 weeks of nivolumab. Relapses following autologous stem cell transplantation were seen in all patients, with brentuximab vedotin exposure varying. As concerns this clone: The sample carries other DNA sequences with the same CDR3.

Profiling relied on immunoSEQ multiplex PCR, and the TCRdb table lists in-frame clones only, not all of them. The sample has roughly 100,000 clones, approximately 90% seen once. The chain has TRBV11-3 and TRBJ2-5, with D perhaps TRBD1 (6 bases). The material sequenced was peripheral blood mononuclear cells (PBMCs), taken before the fourth cycle of nivolumab. This receptor was obtained from a human donor with classical Hodgkin lymphoma. Here the CDR3 reads CASSLGARGQETQYF. CDR3 nucleotide sequence: TGTGCCAGCAGCTTAGGGGCCAGGGGCCAAGAGACCCAGTACTTC.